This T cell receptor (beta chain) comes out of a study of blood T cell repertoires in COVID-19. Study information: Samples of COVID-19 (acute and convalescent) were obtained from the United States, Italy and Spain. Nucleic acid was either cDNA or gDNA, and it came from T cells, B-cell-depleted T cells, or PBMCs.

Germline CDR1 and CDR2: SGHNT and YYREEE (reference sequence). This CDR3 spans 15 amino acids. V was pared by 3 bases and J by 1 base, with 4 bases of the junction left unmatched. Under the authors' procedure: Nucleated cell counts were estimated from reference gene primer amplification. Clones were sequenced by immunoSEQ multiplex PCR, and TCRdb holds only the in-frame ones, with some missing. V and J calls and clone size follow that table, whereas D and trimming were derived from the DNA. This table holds fewer than 150,000 clones, 85% to 90% found once. The V gene is TRBV5-4, the J gene TRBJ2-1; 7 bases align to TRBD1. This receptor was identified in a woman aged 40 to 55 with acute or convalescent COVID-19. The sample consisted of peripheral blood. CDR3 amino acids: CASSSGGNSYNEQFF. The DNA of the CDR3 is TGTGCCAGCAGCTCAGGGGGTAATTCCTACAATGAGCAGTTCTTC.